This T cell receptor beta chain is from a study of response to subunit inactivated influenza vaccine. Study-level findings and limits: Authors suggested seasonal influenza vaccinations each recruit few new T cells.

Notes on this clonotype: Its specificity is not known.

One entry per CDR3 protein, called by TCRdb with MiXCR from the RT-PCR reads. The sample consists of 700,000 to 800,000 distinct CDR3 sequences, approximately 18% of them appearing once. Germline values: CDR1 ENHRY, CDR2 SYGVKD. V lost 10 bases, J lost 12 bases, and 17 bases stayed unmatched. The CDR3 runs to 15 residues. The source of this sequence is a man over 45 who received an inactivated influenza vaccine. Sequenced here: PBMCs from blood, sampled roughly 5 days after vaccination. The chain employs TRBV10-3 and TRBJ1-6; TRBD1 aligns across 8 bases. The DNA for the CDR3 is TGTGCCAGCACAGGGGACAGGAGTCCCGGGGTACCCCTCCACTTT. It translates to CASTGDRSPGVPLHF.